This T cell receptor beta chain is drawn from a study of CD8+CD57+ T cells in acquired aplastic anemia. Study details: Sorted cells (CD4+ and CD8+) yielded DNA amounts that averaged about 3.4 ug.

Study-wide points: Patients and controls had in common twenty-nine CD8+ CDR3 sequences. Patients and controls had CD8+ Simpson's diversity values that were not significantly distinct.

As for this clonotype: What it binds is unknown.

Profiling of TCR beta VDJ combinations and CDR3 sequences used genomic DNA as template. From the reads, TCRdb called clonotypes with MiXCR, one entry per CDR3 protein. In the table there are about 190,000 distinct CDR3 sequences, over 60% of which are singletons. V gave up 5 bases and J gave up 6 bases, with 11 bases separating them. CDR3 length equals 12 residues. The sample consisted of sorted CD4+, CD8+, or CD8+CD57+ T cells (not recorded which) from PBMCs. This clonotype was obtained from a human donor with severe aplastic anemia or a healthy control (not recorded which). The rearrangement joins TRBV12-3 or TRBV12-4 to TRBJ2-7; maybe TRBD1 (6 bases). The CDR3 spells CASSETGSEQYF. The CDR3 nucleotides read TGTGCCAGCAGTGAGACAGGATCCGAGCAGTACTTC.